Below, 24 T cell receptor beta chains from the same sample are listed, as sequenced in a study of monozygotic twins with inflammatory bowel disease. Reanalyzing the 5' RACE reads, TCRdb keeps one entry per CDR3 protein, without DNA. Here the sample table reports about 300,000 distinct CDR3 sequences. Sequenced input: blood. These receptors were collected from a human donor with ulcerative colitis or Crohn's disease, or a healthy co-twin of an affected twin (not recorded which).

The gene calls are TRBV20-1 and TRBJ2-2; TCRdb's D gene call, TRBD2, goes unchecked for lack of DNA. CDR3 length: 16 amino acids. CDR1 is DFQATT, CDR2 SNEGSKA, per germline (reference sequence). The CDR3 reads CSAAHRTSGNTGELFF.

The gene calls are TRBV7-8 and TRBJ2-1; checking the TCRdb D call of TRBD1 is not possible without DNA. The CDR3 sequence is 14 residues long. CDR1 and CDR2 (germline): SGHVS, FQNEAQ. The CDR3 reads CASSRTGYHNEQFF.

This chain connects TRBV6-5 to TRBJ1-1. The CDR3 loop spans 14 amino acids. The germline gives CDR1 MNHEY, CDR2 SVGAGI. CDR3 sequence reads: CASSYSRRDTEAFF.

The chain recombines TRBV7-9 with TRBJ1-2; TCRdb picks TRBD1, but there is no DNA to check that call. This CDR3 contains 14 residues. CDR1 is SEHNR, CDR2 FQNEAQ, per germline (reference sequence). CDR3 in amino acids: CATSSKGQDYGYTF.

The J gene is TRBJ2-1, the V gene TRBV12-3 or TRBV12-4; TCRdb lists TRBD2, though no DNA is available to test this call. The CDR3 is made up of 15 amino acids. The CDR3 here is CASSEGGGVYNEQFF.

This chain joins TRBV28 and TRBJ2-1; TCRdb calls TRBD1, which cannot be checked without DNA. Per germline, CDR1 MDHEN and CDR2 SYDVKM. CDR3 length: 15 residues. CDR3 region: CASSTRRRQNNEQFF.

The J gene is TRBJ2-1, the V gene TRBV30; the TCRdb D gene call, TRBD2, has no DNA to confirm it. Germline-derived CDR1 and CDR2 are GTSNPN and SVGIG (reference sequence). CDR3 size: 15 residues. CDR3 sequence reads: CAWSIPFSGGDEQFF.

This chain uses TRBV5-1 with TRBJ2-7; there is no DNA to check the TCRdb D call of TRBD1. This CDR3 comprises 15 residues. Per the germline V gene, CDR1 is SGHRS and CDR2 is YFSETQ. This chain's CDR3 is CASSLAGGLLGEQYF.

CDR3 loop: CASSSQGRGNTEAFF. J is TRBJ1-1 and V is TRBV12-3 or TRBV12-4; with no DNA, the TCRdb D assignment of TRBD1 cannot be verified. The CDR3 contains 15 residues.

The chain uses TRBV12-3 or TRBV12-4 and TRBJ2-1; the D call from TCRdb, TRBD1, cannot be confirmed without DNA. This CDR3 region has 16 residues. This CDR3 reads CASSPIGTGVINEQFF.

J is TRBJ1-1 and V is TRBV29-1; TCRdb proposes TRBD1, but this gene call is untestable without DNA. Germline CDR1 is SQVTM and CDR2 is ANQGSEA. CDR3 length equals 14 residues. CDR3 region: CSVVKWGRDAEAFF. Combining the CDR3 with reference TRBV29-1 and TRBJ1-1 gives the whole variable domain SAVISQKPSRDICQRGTSLTIQCQVDSQVTMMFWYRQQPGQSLTLIATANQGSEATYESGFVIDKFPISRPNLTFSTLTVSNMSPEDSSIYLCSVVKWGRDAEAFFGQGTRLTVV.

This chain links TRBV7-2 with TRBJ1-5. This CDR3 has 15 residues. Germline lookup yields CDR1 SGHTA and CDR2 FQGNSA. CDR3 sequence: CASSFGLISNQPQHF.

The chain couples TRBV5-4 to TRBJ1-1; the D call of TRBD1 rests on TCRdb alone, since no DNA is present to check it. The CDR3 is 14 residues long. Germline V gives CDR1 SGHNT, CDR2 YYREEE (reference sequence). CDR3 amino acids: CASSQWDRDTEAFF.

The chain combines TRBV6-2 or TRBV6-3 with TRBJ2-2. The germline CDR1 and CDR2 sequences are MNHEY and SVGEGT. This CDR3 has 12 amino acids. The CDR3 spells CASSTLTGELFF.

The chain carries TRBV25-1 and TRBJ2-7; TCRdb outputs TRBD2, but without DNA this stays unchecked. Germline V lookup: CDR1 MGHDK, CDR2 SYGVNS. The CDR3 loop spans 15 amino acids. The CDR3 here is CASSEGALAGDEQYF.

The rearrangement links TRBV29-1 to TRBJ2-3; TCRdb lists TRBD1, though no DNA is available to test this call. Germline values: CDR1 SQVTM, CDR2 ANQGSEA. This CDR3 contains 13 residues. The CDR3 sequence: CSTPGAGADTQYF.

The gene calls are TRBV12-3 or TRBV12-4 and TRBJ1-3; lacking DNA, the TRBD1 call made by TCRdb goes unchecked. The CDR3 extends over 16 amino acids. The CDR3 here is CASSPVTGGAGNTIYF.

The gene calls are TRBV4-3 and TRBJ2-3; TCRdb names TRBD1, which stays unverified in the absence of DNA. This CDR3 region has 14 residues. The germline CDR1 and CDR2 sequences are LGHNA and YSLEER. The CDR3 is CASSQDGLRGTQYF.

This CDR3 reads CSARVPSGYEQYF. V gene TRBV20-1 combines with J gene TRBJ2-7; TCRdb's D call, TRBD2, is unchecked because there is no DNA. CDR1 is DFQATT and CDR2 is SNEGSKA in the germline V gene (reference sequence). This CDR3 has 13 amino acids.

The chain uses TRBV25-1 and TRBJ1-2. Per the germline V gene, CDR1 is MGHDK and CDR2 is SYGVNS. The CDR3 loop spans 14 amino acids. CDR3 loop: CASSGRAPNYGYTF.

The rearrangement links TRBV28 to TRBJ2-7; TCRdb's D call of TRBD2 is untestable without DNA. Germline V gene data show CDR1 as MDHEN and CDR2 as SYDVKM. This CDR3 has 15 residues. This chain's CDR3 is CASSLMAGTINEQYF. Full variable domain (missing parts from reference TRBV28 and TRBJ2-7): DVKVTQSSRYLVKRTGEKVFLECVQDMDHENMFWYRQDPGLGLRLIYFSYDVKMKEKGDIPEGYSVSREKKERFSLILESASTNQTSMYLCASSLMAGTINEQYFGPGTRLTVT.

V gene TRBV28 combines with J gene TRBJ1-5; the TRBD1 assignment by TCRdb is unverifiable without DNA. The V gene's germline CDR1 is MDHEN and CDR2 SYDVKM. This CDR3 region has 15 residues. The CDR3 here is CASKLQGSSNQPQHF. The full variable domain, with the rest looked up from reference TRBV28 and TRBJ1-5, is DVKVTQSSRYLVKRTGEKVFLECVQDMDHENMFWYRQDPGLGLRLIYFSYDVKMKEKGDIPEGYSVSREKKERFSLILESASTNQTSMYLCASKLQGSSNQPQHFGDGTRLSIL.

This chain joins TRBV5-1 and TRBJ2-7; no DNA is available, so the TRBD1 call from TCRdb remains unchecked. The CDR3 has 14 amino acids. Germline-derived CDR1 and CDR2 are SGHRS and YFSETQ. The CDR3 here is CASNYGQTVHEQYF.

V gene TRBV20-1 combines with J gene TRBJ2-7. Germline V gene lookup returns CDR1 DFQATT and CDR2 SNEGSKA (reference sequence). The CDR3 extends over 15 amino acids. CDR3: CSARDPATNSYEQYF.